This T cell receptor beta chain was captured in a study of T cells in Graves' hyperthyroidism and ophthalmopathy. Findings and limits, study-wide: Model-based prediction identified ophthalmopathy a median around 6.5 months prior to its onset.

Diagnosis of hyperthyroidism was new in patients aged 18 to 65, and its duration was under 2 months. Uncontrolled infections, other autoimmune diseases, pregnancy or lactation led to exclusion of patients. Diagnosing involved the use of clinical symptoms, serum thyroxine and TRAb, thyroid ultrasound and orbital computed tomography. RNA transcripts yielded amplified TCR beta CDR3 regions. The primer set for the first-round RT-PCR of the TCR CDR3 was HTBI. MiXCR was run by TCRdb on the multiplex PCR reads, yielding one entry per CDR3 protein. The sample lists 300,000 to 350,000 distinct CDR3 sequences; 16% were seen once. V was trimmed by 2 bases and J by 8 bases, leaving 12 bases between them. Germline assignment: CDR1 MDHEN and CDR2 SYDVKM. The CDR3 spans 13 residues. This clonotype has just a few counts. Its antigen is not known.

The chain has TRBV28 and TRBJ1-2, with D possibly TRBD1 on 5 matching bases. This receptor was taken from a man aged 25 to 45 with Graves' hyperthyroidism. The source material was blood. CDR3 DNA sequence: TGTGCCAGCAGTTTAGGGACCCAGGAAGGCTACACCTTC. Protein sequence: CASSLGTQEGYTF.